The clone carrying this T cell receptor beta chain showed up just a few times. Its antigen is not identified. This sample stems from a study of CD8 T cells in ankylosing spondylitis. Study results and limitations: Disease-associated clones were reportedly significantly overrepresented in matched ankylosing spondylitis synovial fluid. Reports of some motif variants in reactive arthritis synovial fluid and blood predate this one. The disease-linked clones had a CD8+ phenotype and low blood frequencies.

Libraries for TCR beta were made by quantitative 5'-RACE with molecular barcodes. TCRdb reanalysed the 5' RACE reads using MiXCR and keeps one entry per CDR3 protein. Of around 130,000 distinct CDR3 sequences in the sample, around 8.5% were seen once. The TCR comes from a male donor with ankylosing spondylitis or in good health (not recorded which). The specimen was blood, either unsorted or a sorted T cell fraction (not recorded which).

The CDR3 region has the DNA TGTGCCAGCAGCTTAGTCCCTCCTCCCAGAACAGAGCAGTACTTC. It yields the protein CASSLVPPPRTEQYF. The chain uses TRBV7-2 and TRBJ2-7, with D unclear. Per the germline V gene, CDR1 is SGHTA and CDR2 is FQGNSA. The CDR3 consists of 15 residues. With 1 base removed from V and 7 bases from J, the gap between germline ends came to 17 bases.